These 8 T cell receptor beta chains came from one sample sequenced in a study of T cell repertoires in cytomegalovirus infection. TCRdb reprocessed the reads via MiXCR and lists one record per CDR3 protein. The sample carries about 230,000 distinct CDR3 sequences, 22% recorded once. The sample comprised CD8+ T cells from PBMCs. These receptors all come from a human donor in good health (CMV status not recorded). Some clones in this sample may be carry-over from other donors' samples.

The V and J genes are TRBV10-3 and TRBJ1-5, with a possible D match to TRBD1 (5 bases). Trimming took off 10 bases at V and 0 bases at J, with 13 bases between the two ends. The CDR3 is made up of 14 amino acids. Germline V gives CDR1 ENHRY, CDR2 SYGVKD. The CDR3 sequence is CATSVGASNQPQHF. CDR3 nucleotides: TGTGCCACTAGCGTTGGGGCTAGCAATCAGCCCCAGCATTTT.

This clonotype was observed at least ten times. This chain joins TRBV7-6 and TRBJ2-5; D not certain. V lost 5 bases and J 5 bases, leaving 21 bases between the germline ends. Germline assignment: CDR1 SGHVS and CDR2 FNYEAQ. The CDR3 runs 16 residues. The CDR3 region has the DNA TGTGCCAGCAGCCCAAAACCGGACCCGACAAGGGAGACCCAGTACTTC. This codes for CASSPKPDPTRETQYF.

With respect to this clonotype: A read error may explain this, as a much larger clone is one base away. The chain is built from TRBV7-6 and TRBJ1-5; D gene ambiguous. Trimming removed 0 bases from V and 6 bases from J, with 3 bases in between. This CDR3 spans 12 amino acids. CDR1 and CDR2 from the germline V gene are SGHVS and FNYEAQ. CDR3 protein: CASSLAGQPQHF. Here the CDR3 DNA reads TGTGCCAGCAGCTTAGCGGGTCAGCCCCAGCATTTT.

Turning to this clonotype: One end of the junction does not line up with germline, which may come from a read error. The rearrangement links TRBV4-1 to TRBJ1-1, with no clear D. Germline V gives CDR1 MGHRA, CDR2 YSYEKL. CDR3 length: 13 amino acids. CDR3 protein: CASSQDPDTEAFF. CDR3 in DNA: TGTGCCAGCAGCCAAGATCCTGACACTGAAGCTTTCTTT.

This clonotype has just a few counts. The CDR3 loop reads CASSQVNLPSTEAFF. The CDR3, as DNA: TGTGCCAGCAGCCAAGTAAACCTACCTTCCACTGAAGCTTTCTTT. The chain is built from TRBV3-1 and TRBJ1-1; D is ambiguous. The CDR3 has 15 residues. Germline-derived CDR1 and CDR2 are LGHDT and YNNKEL (reference sequence). V was cut by 1 base and J by 4 bases, with 13 bases left in between. The entire variable domain, with the rest obtained from reference TRBV3-1 and TRBJ1-1, is as follows: DTAVSQTPKYLVTQMGNDKSIKCEQNLGHDTMYWYKQDSKKFLKIMFSYNNKELIINETVPNRFSPKSPDKAHLNLHINSLELGDSAVYFCASSQVNLPSTEAFFGQGTRLTVV.

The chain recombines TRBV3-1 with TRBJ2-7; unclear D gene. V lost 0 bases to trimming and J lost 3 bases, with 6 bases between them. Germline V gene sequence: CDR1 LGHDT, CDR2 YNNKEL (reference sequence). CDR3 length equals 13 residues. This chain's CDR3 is CASSQDHVYEQYF. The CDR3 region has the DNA TGTGCCAGCAGCCAAGACCATGTCTACGAGCAGTACTTC.

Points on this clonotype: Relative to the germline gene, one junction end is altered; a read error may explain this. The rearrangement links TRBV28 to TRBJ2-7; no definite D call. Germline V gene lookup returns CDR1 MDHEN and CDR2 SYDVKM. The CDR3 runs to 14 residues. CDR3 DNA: TGTACCAGCAGCGTTACCTGGACCTCCTACGAGCAGTACTTC. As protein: CTSSVTWTSYEQYF.

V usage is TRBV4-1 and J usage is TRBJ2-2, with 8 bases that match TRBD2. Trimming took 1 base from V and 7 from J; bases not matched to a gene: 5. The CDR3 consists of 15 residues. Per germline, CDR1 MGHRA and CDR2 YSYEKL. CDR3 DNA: TGCGCCAGCAGCCAAGGACTAGCGAGAGTCGGGGAGCTGTTTTTT. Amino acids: CASSQGLARVGELFF.